These 23 T cell receptor beta chains were all obtained from the same sample, sequenced in a study of CD8+ T cells in alopecia areata. Treatment described: oral pan-JAK inhibitor, 5-10 mg twice daily. It was cDNA, reverse transcribed from extracted RNA, that served as the sequencing template. Sequencing used immunoSEQ multiplex PCR; TCRdb keeps in-frame clones, though not all of them. The sample has roughly 92,000 clones, more than 65% seen once. The source was CD8+ T cells sorted from blood, collected around week 42, from a patient treated with tofacitinib. These receptors came from a human donor with alopecia areata.

This clone has only a few counts. The chain combines TRBV7-9 with TRBJ2-7, with 7 nucleotides matching TRBD1. The V gene's germline CDR1 is SEHNR and CDR2 FQNEAQ (reference sequence). This CDR3 is built from 13 residues. The J segment lost 3 bases and the V segment lost 4 bases, leaving 3 bases of the junction unmatched. The CDR3 loop is CASSSRDSYEQYF. The CDR3 DNA sequence: TGTGCCAGCAGCTCCCGGGACAGCTACGAGCAGTACTTC.

The chain has TRBV9 and TRBJ1-1; D possibly corresponds to TRBD1 (5 bases). Per the germline V gene, CDR1 is SGDLS and CDR2 is YYNGEE. The CDR3 spans 14 residues. V was pared by 2 bases and J by 4 bases, with 12 bases between. In DNA form, the CDR3 reads TGTGCCAGCAGCGTTGCAGGTCAGGGCACTGAAGCTTTCTTT. Its protein product is CASSVAGQGTEAFF.

The chain is built from TRBV13 and TRBJ1-6; D possibly corresponds to TRBD1 (6 bases). CDR3 length equals 15 residues. V lost 3 bases to trimming and J lost 13 bases, with 19 bases between them. Germline CDR1 reads PRHDT; CDR2 reads FYEKMQ (reference sequence). Here the CDR3 reads CASSFTTSDSVPLHF. The CDR3 coding sequence is TGTGCCAGCAGCTTTACCACTTCGGACAGCGTTCCCCTCCACTTT.

The chain couples TRBV7-8 to TRBJ1-1, with D maybe TRBD1 (5 bases). The CDR3 runs 16 residues. V was trimmed by 5 bases and J by 1 base, leaving 17 bases between them. CDR1 is SGHVS, CDR2 FQNEAQ, per germline. The CDR3 sequence is CASSGVGRMRNTEAFF. The CDR3 DNA follows: TGTGCCAGCAGCGGTGTGGGGCGGATGCGGAACACTGAAGCTTTCTTT.

This clone was seen a single time. The rearrangement links TRBV30 to TRBJ2-3; D remains ambiguous. Germline V gene sequence: CDR1 GTSNPN, CDR2 SVGIG (reference sequence). The CDR3 consists of 12 residues. V was cut by 0 bases and J by 6 bases, with 7 bases left in between. This chain's CDR3 is CAWSVKGDTQYF. The CDR3 DNA sequence: TGTGCCTGGAGTGTAAAAGGGGATACGCAGTATTTT.

This clone was detected only a few times. The chain employs TRBV9 and TRBJ1-2, with D perhaps TRBD1 (6 bases). This CDR3 is built from 13 residues. Deletions cut 1 base from V and 2 bases from J, with 6 bases between. Germline CDR1 reads SGDLS; CDR2 reads YYNGEE. The CDR3 protein is CASSVQGNYGYTF. In DNA, the CDR3 is TGTGCCAGCAGCGTACAGGGGAACTATGGCTACACCTTC.

V is TRBV4-3 and J is TRBJ2-7; perhaps TRBD2 as D (5 bases). This CDR3 has 13 residues. V lost 4 bases and J lost 0, with 7 bases in between. CDR1 is LGHNA, CDR2 YSLEER, per germline. CDR3 in DNA: TGCGCCAGCAGCCTAAGCGGCTCCTACGAGCAGTACTTC. It is translated as CASSLSGSYEQYF.

The J gene is TRBJ2-7, the V gene TRBV6-5, with TRBD1 identical over 7 bases. J lost 2 bases, V lost 0 bases, and 7 bases had no gene match. In germline, CDR1 is MNHEY, CDR2 SVGAGI. This CDR3 has 16 residues. CDR3 nucleotide sequence: TGTGCCAGCAGTTACTCCTACGGACAGGAACCCTACGAGCAGTACTTC. Protein product: CASSYSYGQEPYEQYF.

The genes are TRBV6-5 and TRBJ1-3; D gene ambiguous. From germline, CDR1 is MNHEY and CDR2 SVGAGI. There are 13 residues in the CDR3. Trimming stripped 8 bases from V and 0 bases from J, with 8 bases between. CDR3 region: CASGPYSGNTIYF. CDR3 in DNA: TGTGCCAGCGGACCTTACTCTGGAAACACCATATATTTT.

The V call is TRBV29-1, the J call TRBJ2-1; D may be TRBD2 (6 bases). CDR3 length equals 14 residues. The V end was cut by 3 bases, the J end by 0 bases, with 9 bases between. From germline, CDR1 is SQVTM and CDR2 ANQGSEA. The CDR3 loop reads CSVEDGSSYNEQFF. CDR3 nucleotides: TGCAGCGTTGAGGACGGGAGCTCCTACAATGAGCAGTTCTTC.

This clone has only one observation. J is TRBJ2-7 and V is TRBV7-6; D possibly corresponds to TRBD1 (6 bases). The end of the DNA fits TRBJ2-5 better, so the J call may be wrong. CDR1 SGHVS and CDR2 FNYEAQ come from the germline V gene. This CDR3 spans 18 amino acids. CDR3 region: CASSWARDNHPSQETQYF. Written as DNA, the CDR3 is TGTGCCAGCAGCTGGGCCCGGGACAATCATCCCTCCCAAGAGACCCAGTACTTC.

The rearrangement joins TRBV7-7 to TRBJ2-2; D is uncertain. The CDR3 spans 13 residues. The V end lost 4 bases, the J end lost 4 bases, and 7 bases lay between the germline ends. CDR1 and CDR2 from the germline V gene are SSHAT and FNYEAQ (reference sequence). CDR3 in amino acids: CASSSPPTGELFF. The CDR3, as DNA: TGTGCCAGCAGCTCTCCGCCCACCGGGGAGCTGTTTTTT.

V is TRBV4-2 and J is TRBJ2-7; D not certain. CDR3 length equals 13 residues. CDR1 LGHNA and CDR2 YNFKEQ come from the germline V gene. Trimming pared 0 bases from V and 5 bases from J, leaving 8 bases between. The CDR3 loop reads CASSQDLRDEQYF. Here the CDR3 DNA reads TGTGCCAGCAGCCAAGATCTTCGGGACGAGCAGTACTTC.

Turning to this clone: The sample has other DNA sequences that encode this CDR3 too. This chain connects TRBV4-3 to TRBJ1-1; D not resolved. Trimming cost V 0 bases and J 1 base, with 15 bases left between them. Germline CDR1 LGHNA, CDR2 YSLEER. The CDR3 runs 17 residues. The CDR3 coding sequence is TGCGCCAGCAGCCAAGAATACTCGCCACTAAAGAACACTGAAGCTTTCTTT. Its translation is CASSQEYSPLKNTEAFF.

The chain employs TRBV6-5 and TRBJ2-5; D is unresolved. With 4 bases removed from V and 0 bases from J, the gap between germline ends came to 3 bases. CDR3 size: 12 residues. The germline V gene encodes CDR1 MNHEY and CDR2 SVGAGI. The CDR3: CASSFDQETQYF. The CDR3 nucleotides read TGTGCCAGCAGTTTCGACCAAGAGACCCAGTACTTC.

The rearrangement joins TRBV5-1 to TRBJ1-5; the match to TRBD1 covers 9 bases. The CDR3 has 14 amino acids. J lost 4 bases, V lost 5 bases, and 4 bases had no gene match. CDR1 and CDR2 from the germline V gene are SGHRS and YFSETQ. The CDR3 nucleotides are TGCGCCAGCAGATTAGGACAGGGGAATCAGCCCCAGCATTTT. It specifies CASRLGQGNQPQHF.

This clone was seen only once. The CDR3, as DNA: TGTGCCAGCAGCCAACGGACAGGGAACTACGAGCAGTACTTC. Translating gives CASSQRTGNYEQYF. The chain uses TRBV14 and TRBJ2-7; TRBD1 matches 8 bases. The CDR3 has 14 amino acids. Trimming took 2 bases from V and 3 from J; bases not matched to a gene: 3. Germline loops: CDR1 SGHDN, CDR2 FVKESK.

The chain combines TRBV9 with TRBJ2-7, with 9 bases matching TRBD1. CDR1 is SGDLS, CDR2 YYNGEE, per germline. Trimming took 1 base from V and 3 from J; bases not matched to a gene: 5. The CDR3 contains 15 residues. The CDR3 sequence: CASSVTGGEYYEQYF. The CDR3 DNA reads TGTGCCAGCAGCGTAACAGGGGGCGAATACTACGAGCAGTACTTC.

The rearrangement links TRBV13 to TRBJ2-2; D gene unclear. The CDR3 totals 13 residues. Trimming left V 1 base short and J 4 bases short, with 4 bases between. The V gene's germline CDR1 is PRHDT and CDR2 FYEKMQ (reference sequence). CDR3 DNA sequence: TGTGCCAGCAGCTTAGCGGGCACCGGGGAGCTGTTTTTT. Amino acid sequence: CASSLAGTGELFF.

This chain joins TRBV13 and TRBJ1-2, with D perhaps matching TRBD1 (5 bases). V was pared by 4 bases and J by 4 bases, with 10 bases between. CDR1 is PRHDT and CDR2 is FYEKMQ in the germline V gene (reference sequence). This CDR3 spans 13 amino acids. This CDR3 reads CASSYPDSYGYTF. CDR3 in DNA: TGTGCCAGCAGCTACCCCGACAGCTATGGCTACACCTTC. The entire variable domain, with the rest obtained from reference TRBV13 and TRBJ1-2, is as follows: AAGVIQSPRHLIKEKRETATLKCYPIPRHDTVYWYQQGPGQDPQFLISFYEKMQSDKGSIPDRFSAQQFSDYHSELNMSSLELGDSALYFCASSYPDSYGYTFGSGTRLTVV.

CDR3 sequence reads: CSVEVQGRGSYEQYF. As DNA, the CDR3 is TGCAGCGTTGAAGTCCAGGGCAGGGGGTCCTACGAGCAGTACTTC. V is TRBV29-1 and J is TRBJ2-7; TRBD1 aligns across 7 bases. The germline gives CDR1 SQVTM, CDR2 ANQGSEA. Trimming took 1 base from V and 1 from J; bases not matched to a gene: 7. The CDR3 sequence is 15 residues long.

This clone has just a few counts. The chain recombines TRBV7-9 with TRBJ2-7, with TRBD1 identical over 7 bases. Germline CDR1 SEHNR, CDR2 FQNEAQ (reference sequence). V shed 5 bases, J shed 3 bases, and the junction held 10 bases outside the gene matches. The CDR3 covers 15 residues. The CDR3 spells CASSQARDSNYEQYF. Here the CDR3 DNA reads TGTGCCAGCAGCCAAGCCCGGGACAGCAACTACGAGCAGTACTTC.

The chain carries TRBV9 and TRBJ2-1; D may be TRBD1 or TRBD2 (6 bases each). The V gene lost 1 base and the J gene lost 6 bases, with 14 bases spanning the gap. Germline values: CDR1 SGDLS, CDR2 YYNGEE. This CDR3 spans 15 amino acids. Written as DNA, the CDR3 is TGTGCCAGCAGCGTATCGGGGGCCGAGGTCAATGAGCAGTTCTTC. This sequence encodes CASSVSGAEVNEQFF.